This T cell receptor beta chain emerged from a study of T-cell reconstitution after alpha-beta-depleted transplantation in children. V was cut by 7 bases and J by 3 bases, with 13 bases left in between. This CDR3 region has 13 residues. CDR1 is MGHDK and CDR2 is SYGVNS in the germline V gene. Construction of the TCRbeta library involved unique molecular identifiers. One entry per CDR3 protein results from TCRdb running MiXCR on the PCR reads. This sample has around 400,000 distinct CDR3 sequences, with roughly 11% found just once. The sequence was obtained from a human donor who donated a stem cell graft to a child with acute myeloid leukemia. The sample consisted of PBMCs from the stem cell graft donor, taken from the stem cell graft. This sequence joins TRBV25-1 and TRBJ2-7, with a possible D match to TRBD1 (6 bases). The CDR3 here is CASTPGHHYEQYF. The CDR3 nucleotides read TGTGCCAGCACCCCGGGACACCACTACGAGCAGTACTTC.